This TCR beta chain was identified in a study of shared clonotypes between healthy human individuals. This clone has just a few counts. Each subset's genomic DNA was shared equally among a number of immunoSEQ plates. TCRdb's table, derived via immunoSEQ multiplex PCR, lists solely in-frame clones and lacks some. The sample gives approximately 940,000 clones, approximately 80% of which show up once; roughly 1.5% is in the top ten. The TCR comes from a man aged 18 to 30 in good health. Material for sequencing was memory CD4+ T cells sorted from blood. Subset defined: CD45RA-negative fraction.

The CDR3 region is CASSVRQLGKGEQYF. CDR3 in DNA: TGTGCCAGCAGTGTCAGACAGCTGGGAAAAGGGGAGCAGTACTTC. V is TRBV25-1 and J is TRBJ2-7, with D possibly matching TRBD1 (5 bases). Germline loops: CDR1 MGHDK, CDR2 SYGVNS. The V and J ends lost 4 bases and 7 bases respectively, with 20 bases between them. CDR3 length: 15 residues.